This TCR beta chain was found in a study of human T cells and chemical hapten exposure. Whole-study context: 2% DPC applied to a 2 cm by 2 cm arm area sensitized donors. Diphenylcyclopropenone doses were given weekly to the scalps of patients across the approximately 24-week study.

Time point noted: pre-sensitization, week 0. Treatment described: therapeutic diphenylcyclopropenone sensitization with weekly scalp DPC. With 10 bases removed from V and 1 base from J, the gap between germline ends came to 13 bases. CDR1 and CDR2 (germline): MGHDK, SYGVNS. The CDR3 contains 13 residues. Study-level points and caveats: Sensitization with DPC brought no change to TCRs above 1 in 1000 in frequency. All donors were alopecia patients, so their immunity may differ from that of healthy people.

This clonotype was observed a handful of times. Its antigen is currently unknown. TCRdb re-called the RACE reads through MiXCR, storing one row per CDR3 protein. The sample lists over 70,000 distinct CDR3 sequences, 14% seen once, with 3.5% to 6% in the top ten. The chain uses TRBV25-1 and TRBJ1-1; D is undetermined. The TCR sequence derives from a woman aged 50 to 60 with alopecia areata. Some clones in this sample may be carry-over from other donors' samples. Sequencing was performed on whole blood, taken in connection with sensitization to the hapten diphenylcyclopropenone (DPC). Here the CDR3 reads CATSNDQNTEAFF. CDR3 nucleotides: TGTGCCACCTCAAATGACCAGAACACTGAAGCTTTCTTT.